Each of the 10 T cell receptor beta chains below was sequenced from the same sample in a study of technical replicates of blood from a few donors. Profiling relied on immunoSEQ multiplex PCR, and the TCRdb table lists in-frame clones only, not all of them. The sample carries about 81,000 clones, approximately 96% recorded once. Sample: T cells isolated from PBMCs. These receptors came from a human donor in good health.

Here the CDR3 reads CASSMRAVNEKLFF. The CDR3 DNA is TGTGCCAGTAGTATGCGGGCCGTAAATGAAAAACTGTTTTTT. The rearrangement links TRBV19 to TRBJ1-4, with D unresolved. The CDR3 is 14 residues long. Germline V gene sequence: CDR1 LNHDA, CDR2 SQIVND (reference sequence). Trimming stripped 3 bases from V and 5 bases from J, with 10 bases between. The complete variable domain, with remaining parts taken from reference TRBV19 and TRBJ1-4, reads DGGITQSPKYLFRKEGQNVTLSCEQNLNHDAMYWYRQDPGQGLRLIYYSQIVNDFQKGDIAEGYSVSREKKESFPLTVTSAQKNPTAFYLCASSMRAVNEKLFFGSGTQLSVL.

The rearrangement joins TRBV27 to TRBJ2-7; TRBD1 aligns across 8 bases. The CDR3 is made up of 15 amino acids. Germline trimming cut 6 bases from V and 5 bases from J; bases unmatched to any gene: 12. The germline gives CDR1 MNHEY, CDR2 SMNVEV (reference sequence). DNA of the CDR3: TGTGCCAGCAGAGAACCGAGGACAGGGCGCGACGAGCAGTACTTC. It is translated as CASREPRTGRDEQYF.

The chain combines TRBV6-6 with TRBJ2-7, with 9 bases that match TRBD2. The CDR3 is made up of 14 amino acids. The junction had 1 base not matched to a gene; V was cut back by 2 bases and J by 2 bases. Germline lookup yields CDR1 MNHNY and CDR2 SVGAGI (reference sequence). CDR3 protein: CASSYAGGPYEQYF. CDR3 coding DNA: TGTGCCAGCAGTTACGCGGGAGGGCCCTACGAGCAGTACTTC.

Only one count was recorded for this clone. The CDR3 region has the DNA TGTGCCAGCAGTAGGGGCAGGTCCGGAAACACCATATATTTT. Translated, it gives CASSRGRSGNTIYF. The chain is built from TRBV2 and TRBJ1-3; D might be TRBD1 (5 bases). The V gene's germline CDR1 is SNHLY and CDR2 FYNNEI. The CDR3 contains 14 residues. Trimming stripped 5 bases from V and 4 bases from J, with 12 bases between. Looking up the rest from reference TRBV2 and TRBJ1-3 gives the full variable domain: EPEVTQTPSHQVTQMGQEVILRCVPISNHLYFYWYRQILGQKVEFLVSFYNNEISEKSEIFDDQFSVERPDGSNFTLKIRSTKLEDSAMYFCASSRGRSGNTIYFGEGSWLTVV.

The chain couples TRBV5-1 to TRBJ1-2; 11 positions agree with TRBD1. Germline V gene lookup returns CDR1 SGHRS and CDR2 YFSETQ. The V gene end was trimmed by 0 bases and the J gene end by 6 bases; junction bases not matched to a gene: 1. The CDR3 length is 14 residues. The CDR3 bases are TGCGCCAGCAGCTTGGAGGGACAGGGGGATGGCTACACCTTC. This gives the protein CASSLEGQGDGYTF.

The gene calls are TRBV27 and TRBJ1-2; 7 nucleotides match TRBD1. Germline lookup yields CDR1 MNHEY and CDR2 SMNVEV (reference sequence). This CDR3 region has 12 residues. The J segment lost 14 bases and the V segment lost 6 bases, leaving 12 bases of the junction unmatched. The CDR3: CASRHRDSVWTF. DNA of the CDR3: TGTGCCAGCAGACACCGGGACAGCGTATGGACCTTC.

The chain recombines TRBV15 with TRBJ2-5; D remains unclear. The CDR3 extends over 16 amino acids. V was trimmed by 1 base and J by 1 base, leaving 13 bases between them. Germline CDR1 is LNHNV and CDR2 is YYDKDF (reference sequence). In DNA, the CDR3 is TGTGCCACCAGCAGAGCCCAGACCAGGATCCAAGAGACCCAGTACTTC. This gives the protein CATSRAQTRIQETQYF. The full variable domain, with the rest looked up from reference TRBV15 and TRBJ2-5, is DAMVIQNPRYQVTQFGKPVTLSCSQTLNHNVMYWYQQKSSQAPKLLFHYYDKDFNNEADTPDNFQSRRPNTSFCFLDIRSPGLGDTAMYLCATSRAQTRIQETQYFGPGTRLLVL.

The CDR3 loop reads CASSQIRTGTGATQYF. CDR3 in DNA: TGTGCCAGCAGTCAAATCAGGACAGGGACCGGGGCTACGCAGTATTTT. The chain uses TRBV27 and TRBJ2-3, with 8 bases aligning to TRBD1. Trimming took 5 bases from V and 8 from J; bases not matched to a gene: 15. CDR1 is MNHEY and CDR2 is SMNVEV in the germline V gene (reference sequence). This CDR3 has 16 residues.

This chain connects TRBV6-1 to TRBJ1-5, with D tentatively TRBD1 (5 bases). The V gene lost 6 bases and the J gene lost 2 bases, with 5 bases spanning the gap. The CDR3 sequence is 12 residues long. CDR1 is MNHNS, CDR2 SASEGT, per germline. The CDR3 region has the DNA TGTGCCAGCAGAGGGGGCAATCAGCCCCAGCATTTT. It is translated as CASRGGNQPQHF.

This chain connects TRBV18 to TRBJ1-4, with 11 bases matching TRBD1. Trimming took 6 bases from V and 5 from J; bases not matched to a gene: 5. The germline V gene has CDR1 KGHSH and CDR2 LQKENI. The CDR3 extends over 15 amino acids. The CDR3 loop reads CASSPGQGANEKLFF. The CDR3, as DNA: TGTGCCAGCTCCCCTGGACAGGGGGCGAATGAAAAACTGTTTTTT.